These T cell receptor beta chains were read from a single sample in a study of blood T cell repertoires in COVID-19. Clones were read by immunoSEQ multiplex PCR, and TCRdb kept only the in-frame ones, dropping some. Among roughly 360,000 clones listed, about 90% were seen once. The sample consisted of PBMCs or T cells enriched from blood (not recorded which). These receptors all come from a man aged 25-40 years who had recovered from COVID-19. The CDR3 runs from the conserved cysteine through the conserved F or W. D genes are given only for firm matches. Size is stated for part of the rows, as once, few or many counts, or as a class when the clone is expanded.

-,TRBV30,TRBJ1-2,TRBD1,TGTGCCCGTGACAGGGAGGATGGCTACACCTTC,CARDREDGYTF
-,TRBV2,TRBJ1-2,TRBD1,TGTGCCAGCAGTGGGGGGATCCGGGACAGATCGTTCTATGGCTACACCTTC,CASSGGIRDRSFYGYTF
-,TRBV10-3,TRBJ1-2,TRBD1,TGTGCCATCAGTGGGGGGGACAGTATAAACTATGGCTACACCTTC,CAISGGDSINYGYTF
-,TRBV18,TRBJ2-2,TRBD1,TGTGCCAGCTCACTCGGGACAGGGCTCACCGGGGAGCTGTTTTTT,CASSLGTGLTGELFF
-,TRBV2,TRBJ1-1,-,TGTGCCAGCAGTCCAGGGAGGGGCTTAGCTGAAGCTTTCTTT,CASSPGRGLAEAFF
-,TRBV4-2,TRBJ2-1,-,TGTGCCAGCAGCCAAGATCTGGCGGGGTCCTACAATGAGCAGTTCTTC,CASSQDLAGSYNEQFF
-,TRBV5-1,TRBJ1-5,TRBD1,TGCGCCAGCAGCCTCTCCGGGACAGCTAATCAGCCCCAGCATTTT,CASSLSGTANQPQHF
few,TRBV2,TRBJ2-3,TRBD1,TGTGCCAGCAGTGAAACGGGACCAGGGGGCGATACGCAGTATTTT,CASSETGPGGDTQYF
-,TRBV29-1,TRBJ1-6,-,TGCAGCCTTCATAATTCACCCCTCCACTTT,CSLHNSPLHF
-,TRBV7-9,TRBJ1-1,TRBD1,TGTGCCAGCAGACCGACGAACGTAGGACAGGGGAGCACTGAAGCTTTCTTT,CASRPTNVGQGSTEAFF
-,TRBV25-1,TRBJ1-1,-,TGTGCCAGCAGTGAATCCAGGTGGAACACTGAAGCTTTCTTT,CASSESRWNTEAFF
-,TRBV30,TRBJ2-5,-,TGTGCCTGGGCAGGAGGGGCAGAGACCCAGTACTTC,CAWAGGAETQYF
-,TRBV7-9,TRBJ2-1,TRBD2,TGTGCCAGCAGCTTAGGAGGCGGGGGGACAATGGCTGAGCAGTTCTTC,CASSLGGGGTMAEQFF
-,TRBV2,TRBJ1-2,TRBD1,TGTGCCAGCAGCCGGGACAGTAGCTATGGCTACACCTTC,CASSRDSSYGYTF
-,TRBV4-3,TRBJ2-3,-,TGCGCCAGCAGCCAAGTTGATTTTAGGCGGTCCGGGGACACAGATACGCAGTATTTT,CASSQVDFRRSGDTDTQYF
-,TRBV6-4,TRBJ1-2,TRBD1,TGTGCCAGCAGACCCGTGGCCCAACAGGGGGGCGGCTATGGCTACACCTTC,CASRPVAQQGGGYGYTF
few,TRBV4-1,TRBJ1-1,TRBD1,TGCGCCAGCAGCCAAGTGGGACAGGGGGCTCGGATGGCTTTCTTT,CASSQVGQGARMAFF
-,TRBV6-1,TRBJ2-7,-,TGTGCCAGCAGTGATCAGGGACACCGCTACGAGCAGTACTTC,CASSDQGHRYEQYF
-,TRBV9,TRBJ1-3,-,TGTGCCAGCAGCCCGACAATTGGCCAGACCATATATTTT,CASSPTIGQTIYF
-,TRBV2,TRBJ2-1,TRBD2,TGTGCCAGCAGTCAATCAGCGGGGGCTTTTAATGAGCAGTTCTTC,CASSQSAGAFNEQFF
-,TRBV10-3,TRBJ2-1,TRBD1,TGTGCCACGCAGACCGGGACAGTTAACAATGAGCAGTTCTTC,CATQTGTVNNEQFF
once,TRBV5-4,TRBJ1-4,-,TGTGCCAGCAGCAGGGCTCAGGACTCAAATGAAAAACTGTTTTTT,CASSRAQDSNEKLFF
once,TRBV29-1,TRBJ2-3,TRBD2,TGCAGCGTTGATAATAGCGGGGTGACAGATACGCAGTATTTT,CSVDNSGVTDTQYF
-,TRBV7-8,TRBJ2-2,-,TGTGCCAGCAGCACCCACCGGGACCAGGGCGGGACAGCGACCGGGGAGCTGTTTTTT,CASSTHRDQGGTATGELFF
few,TRBV5-1,TRBJ1-1,-,TGCGCCAGCAGCTTGGAGCAGGGCACTGAAGCTTTCTTT,CASSLEQGTEAFF
-,TRBV6-5,TRBJ1-3,TRBD1,TGTGCCAGCAGTTCCACAAGAACAGGGGCTGGAAACACCATATATTTT,CASSSTRTGAGNTIYF
-,TRBV9,TRBJ1-2,-,TGTGCCAGCAGCGTAGATTATGGGGGCGGCTACACCTTC,CASSVDYGGGYTF
-,TRBV7-9,TRBJ2-7,TRBD1,TGTGCCAGCAGCTCGAAGGACCGGACAGGGGCCGGCGAGCAGTACTTC,CASSSKDRTGAGEQYF
-,TRBV19,TRBJ1-2,TRBD1,TGTGCCAGTATCCGGGACAGCGGATTCTATGGCTACACCTTC,CASIRDSGFYGYTF
-,TRBV27,TRBJ2-2,-,TGTGCCAGCAGGATAGGGGGTCAGACCACCGGGGAGCTGTTTTTT,CASRIGGQTTGELFF
-,TRBV9,TRBJ1-2,-,TGTGCCAGCAGCCTGAATCCGGACAGTCCTAACTATGGCTACACCTTC,CASSLNPDSPNYGYTF